These 23 T cell receptor beta chains were sequenced from one sample in a study of shared clonotypes between healthy human individuals (dated by TCRdb to the early 2020s). Library prep was done by the immunoSEQ multiplex PCR assay. TCRdb obtained this table from immuneACCESS and retained in-frame rearrangements with V and J assigned. These tables miss some clones; where compared with another copy, unresolved V genes account for less than half of the shortfall, and the remainder is unexplained. The sample table records over 150,000 clones; roughly 70% of these occur just once. Less than 11% of the sample belongs to the ten largest clones. The sample taken for sequencing was memory CD4+ T cells sorted from blood. Sample cell subset or site, as interpreted from the label and publication: CD45RA-negative fraction. All receptors come from a man aged 25 to 45 in good health.

CDR3 residues: CASSGRTYTDTQYF. Written as DNA, the CDR3 is TGTGCCAGCAGCGGGAGGACATACACAGATACGCAGTATTTT. The genes are TRBV5-6 and TRBJ2-3; D is perhaps TRBD2 (6 bases). The CDR3 extends over 14 amino acids. Germline assignment: CDR1 SGHDT and CDR2 YYEEEE. The ends were cut back, 4 bases at V and 2 bases at J, with 11 bases in the middle.

The chain links TRBV29-1 to TRBJ1-2; 7 bases map to TRBD1. CDR1 is SQVTM, CDR2 ANQGSEA, per germline. The CDR3 spans 12 residues. V trimming: 4 bases; J trimming: 6 bases; junction bases outside the gene matches: 5. In nucleotides, the CDR3 is TGCAGCGTTGTTCAGGGGGGAGATGGCTACACCTTC. It encodes CSVVQGGDGYTF.

The table lists this clone with a few counts. This chain uses TRBV5-1 with TRBJ2-7, with TRBD1 as a possible D gene (6 bases). The length of the CDR3 is 15 residues. CDR1 is SGHRS and CDR2 is YFSETQ in the germline V gene. V was pared by 0 bases and J by 3 bases, with 13 bases between. The DNA for the CDR3 is TGCGCCAGCAGCTTGGGGCACAGGGTTGGCTACGAGCAGTACTTC. Translation gives CASSLGHRVGYEQYF.

V usage is TRBV19 and J usage is TRBJ1-1; D remains ambiguous. Trimming shortened V by 6 bases and J by 1 base, and 6 bases separated the two germline ends. The CDR3 covers 12 residues. Germline lookup yields CDR1 LNHDA and CDR2 SQIVND (reference sequence). The CDR3 spells CASRSRNTEAFF. The CDR3 coding sequence is TGTGCCAGTAGATCCAGGAACACTGAAGCTTTCTTT.

The genes are TRBV7-8 and TRBJ2-1; 7 bases are shared with TRBD1. V was clipped by 5 bases and J by 6 bases; unmatched bases: 13. Germline lookup yields CDR1 SGHVS and CDR2 FQNEAQ. The length of the CDR3 is 16 residues. The CDR3 spells CASSKEPGQTINEQFF. The CDR3 DNA reads as TGTGCCAGCAGCAAAGAACCGGGACAGACCATCAATGAGCAGTTCTTC.

This rearrangement joins TRBV28 to TRBJ2-7; D perhaps matches TRBD1 (10 bases). The V gene lost 10 bases and the J gene lost 3 bases, with 22 bases spanning the gap. The CDR3 is 15 residues long. Germline CDR1 is MDHEN and CDR2 is SYDVKM. In DNA form, the CDR3 reads TGTGCCACCCGGGACAGGGGACTAGCAGACTACGAGCAGTACTTC. Encoded protein: CATRDRGLADYEQYF.

This chain connects TRBV28 to TRBJ2-5; either TRBD1 or TRBD2 may fit D (5 bases each). This CDR3 is built from 14 residues. CDR1 and CDR2 from the germline V gene are MDHEN and SYDVKM. V gave up 2 bases and J gave up 1 base, with 8 bases separating them. The CDR3 here is CASSLTGPQETQYF. CDR3 DNA sequence: TGTGCCAGCAGTTTAACGGGGCCCCAAGAGACCCAGTACTTC.

The chain is built from TRBV5-1 and TRBJ2-1; 7 bases line up with TRBD2. V dropped 0 bases and J dropped 4; count of bases not matched to a gene: 4. CDR1 and CDR2 from the germline V gene are SGHRS and YFSETQ. The CDR3 length is 15 residues. The DNA for the CDR3 is TGCGCCAGCAGCTTGGGGGAGGGCACTTACAATGAGCAGTTCTTC. Translated, it gives CASSLGEGTYNEQFF.

The rearrangement links TRBV10-3 to TRBJ2-7; 9 bases line up with TRBD2. Losses at the gene ends were 10 bases for V and 5 bases for J; bases not matched to a gene: 9. Germline V gene lookup returns CDR1 ENHRY and CDR2 SYGVKD. The CDR3 is made up of 13 amino acids. Written as DNA, the CDR3 is TGTGCCACCGTCGGGACTAGCCAACACGAGCAGTACTTC. This sequence encodes CATVGTSQHEQYF.

J is TRBJ2-3 and V is TRBV9; D gene uncertain. CDR3 length: 13 residues. CDR1 and CDR2 (germline): SGDLS, YYNGEE. V was cut by 4 bases and J by 1 base, with 7 bases left in between. The CDR3, as DNA: TGTGCCAGCAGCTTAGACCGCACAGATACGCAGTATTTT. This translates into CASSLDRTDTQYF. Based on the CDR3 plus reference TRBV9 and TRBJ2-3, the full variable domain is DSGVTQTPKHLITATGQRVTLRCSPRSGDLSVYWYQQSLDQGLQFLIQYYNGEERAKGNILERFSAQQFPDLHSELNLSSLELGDSALYFCASSLDRTDTQYFGPGTRLTVL.

The chain carries TRBV5-5 and TRBJ1-1; 7 positions agree with TRBD1. CDR3 length equals 15 residues. The junction had 11 bases not matched to a gene; V was cut back by 4 bases and J by 5 bases. Germline V gene data show CDR1 as SGHKS and CDR2 as YYEKEE (reference sequence). The CDR3 protein is CASSLPTGVRTEAFF. The CDR3 DNA is TGTGCCAGCAGCCTACCCACAGGGGTTCGGACTGAAGCTTTCTTT.

V and J are TRBV18 and TRBJ2-7; a weak D match, TRBD1 (6 bases). There are 13 residues in the CDR3. Germline V gives CDR1 KGHSH, CDR2 LQKENI. Trimming shortened V by 4 bases and J by 1 base, and 8 bases separated the two germline ends. The CDR3 sequence is CASSRTASYEQYF. The DNA of the CDR3 is TGTGCCAGCTCACGGACAGCTTCCTACGAGCAGTACTTC.

The chain combines TRBV5-4 with TRBJ2-2, with TRBD1 matching over 8 bases. The CDR3 is made up of 16 amino acids. Per the germline V gene, CDR1 is SGHNT and CDR2 is YYREEE (reference sequence). Germline trimming cut 7 bases from V and 1 base from J; bases unmatched to any gene: 9. This chain's CDR3 is CASRDRGLRNTGELFF. The CDR3 DNA reads as TGTGCCAGCCGAGACAGGGGCCTGCGGAACACCGGGGAGCTGTTTTTT.

The chain couples TRBV10-2 to TRBJ2-1, with D uncertain. Germline V CDR1 and CDR2: WSHSY, SAAADI. V was cut by 5 bases and J by 7 bases, with 15 bases left in between. The CDR3 runs to 14 residues. The DNA for the CDR3 is TGCGCCAGCAGTATAAGATCCCGTGTTAATGAGCAGTTCTTC. Translated, it gives CASSIRSRVNEQFF.

The V and J genes are TRBV27 and TRBJ2-5, with D perhaps assigned TRBD1 or TRBD2 (5 bases each). V shed 5 bases and J shed 1 base, with 14 bases lying between them. The CDR3 is 15 residues long. CDR1 and CDR2 (germline): MNHEY, SMNVEV (reference sequence). CDR3 bases: TGTGCCAGCAGTCTCCGCCGGGGCAGCCAAGAGACCCAGTACTTC. It translates to CASSLRRGSQETQYF.

Only one count was recorded for this clone. The chain has TRBV30 and TRBJ2-1; unclear D gene. CDR1 and CDR2 (germline): GTSNPN, SVGIG (reference sequence). This CDR3 contains 13 residues. Trimming took 3 bases from V and 0 from J, leaving 6 bases between them. The CDR3 DNA is TGTGCCTGGAGGGGCGGCTCCTACAATGAGCAGTTCTTC. This sequence encodes CAWRGGSYNEQFF.

The chain combines TRBV7-2 with TRBJ2-2; D is perhaps TRBD1 (6 bases). Germline lookup yields CDR1 SGHTA and CDR2 FQGNSA. V was trimmed by 2 bases and J by 1 base, leaving 11 bases between them. The length of the CDR3 is 16 residues. This chain's CDR3 is CASSLQGPQNTGELFF. The CDR3 nucleotides read TGTGCCAGCAGCTTACAGGGGCCTCAGAACACCGGGGAGCTGTTTTTT.

The chain links TRBV7-9 to TRBJ2-7; a weak D match, TRBD1 (5 bases). V lost 3 bases to trimming and J lost 3 bases, with 6 bases between them. CDR1 and CDR2 from the germline V gene are SEHNR and FQNEAQ (reference sequence). This CDR3 is built from 12 residues. The CDR3 coding sequence is TGTGCCAGCAGCTTGCAGGGCTACGAGCAGTACTTC. Its translation: CASSLQGYEQYF.

This CDR3 reads CASSVEASGSNEQFF. DNA of the CDR3: TGTGCCAGCAGCGTAGAGGCTAGCGGGAGTAATGAGCAGTTCTTC. The chain has TRBV9 and TRBJ2-1; 10 bases are shared with TRBD2. Per germline, CDR1 SGDLS and CDR2 YYNGEE. The CDR3 length is 15 residues. The ends lost 0 bases at V and 7 bases at J; junction bases unmatched: 4. The variable domain in full, completed from reference TRBV9 and TRBJ2-1, reads DSGVTQTPKHLITATGQRVTLRCSPRSGDLSVYWYQQSLDQGLQFLIQYYNGEERAKGNILERFSAQQFPDLHSELNLSSLELGDSALYFCASSVEASGSNEQFFGPGTRLTVL.

The chain combines TRBV28 with TRBJ1-4, with D unresolved. The length of the CDR3 is 15 residues. V was trimmed by 3 bases and J by 0 bases, leaving 8 bases between them. CDR1 is MDHEN, CDR2 SYDVKM, per germline. The CDR3 is CASSLRTSTNEKLFF. The CDR3 coding sequence is TGTGCCAGCAGTTTGAGGACCTCAACTAATGAAAAACTGTTTTTT.

The chain recombines TRBV7-2 with TRBJ2-7; D possibly corresponds to TRBD1 (5 bases). The CDR3 loop spans 17 amino acids. From germline, CDR1 is SGHTA and CDR2 FQGNSA. Deletions cut 4 bases from V and 2 bases from J, with 21 bases between. DNA of the CDR3: TGTGCCAGCAGCTCAAGCTCGACGTCCTTAGGGGCCTACGAGCAGTACTTC. Translating it yields CASSSSSTSLGAYEQYF.

V usage is TRBV7-9 and J usage is TRBJ2-5, with D unclear. The CDR3 is made up of 14 amino acids. V gave up 5 bases and J gave up 5 bases, with 15 bases separating them. CDR1 SEHNR and CDR2 FQNEAQ come from the germline V gene (reference sequence). CDR3 residues: CASSPISGVETQYF. In nucleotides, the CDR3 is TGTGCCAGCAGCCCAATATCTGGAGTGGAGACCCAGTACTTC.

J is TRBJ2-7 and V is TRBV28, with D hard to call. This CDR3 has 12 residues. V was cut by 5 bases and J by 1 base, with 6 bases left in between. From germline, CDR1 is MDHEN and CDR2 SYDVKM. CDR3 sequence reads: CASSLTSYEQYF. In DNA form, the CDR3 reads TGTGCCAGCAGTCTCACTTCCTACGAGCAGTACTTC.